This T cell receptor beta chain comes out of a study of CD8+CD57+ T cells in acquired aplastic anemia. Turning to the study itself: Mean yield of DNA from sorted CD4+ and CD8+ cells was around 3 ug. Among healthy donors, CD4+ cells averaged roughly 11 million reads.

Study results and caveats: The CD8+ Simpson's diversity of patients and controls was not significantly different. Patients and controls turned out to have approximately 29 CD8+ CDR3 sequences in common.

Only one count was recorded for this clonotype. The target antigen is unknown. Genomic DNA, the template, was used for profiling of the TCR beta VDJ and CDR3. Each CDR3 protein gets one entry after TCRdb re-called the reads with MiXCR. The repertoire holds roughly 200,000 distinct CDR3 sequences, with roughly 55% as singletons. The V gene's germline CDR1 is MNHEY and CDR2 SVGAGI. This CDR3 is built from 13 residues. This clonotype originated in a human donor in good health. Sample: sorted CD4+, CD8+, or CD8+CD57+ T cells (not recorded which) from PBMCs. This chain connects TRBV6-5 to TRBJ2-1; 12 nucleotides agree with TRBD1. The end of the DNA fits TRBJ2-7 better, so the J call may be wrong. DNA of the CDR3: TGTGCCACTACCGGGACAGGGGGCCACGAGCAGTACTTC. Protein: CATTGTGGHEQYF.